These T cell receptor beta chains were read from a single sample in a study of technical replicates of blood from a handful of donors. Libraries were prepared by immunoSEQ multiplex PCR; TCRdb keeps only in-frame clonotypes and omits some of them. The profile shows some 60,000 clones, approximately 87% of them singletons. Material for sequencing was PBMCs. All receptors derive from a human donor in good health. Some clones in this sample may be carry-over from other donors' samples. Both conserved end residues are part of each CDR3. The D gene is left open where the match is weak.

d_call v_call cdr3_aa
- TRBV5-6 CASSLAAGLDQPQHF
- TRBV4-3 CASSQGWSPTGDTQYF
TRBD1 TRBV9 CASSAKTGDRETQYF
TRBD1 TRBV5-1 CASRRQGGTGELFF
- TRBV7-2 CASSLVRSGTGELFF
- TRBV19 CASRPEEMNTEAFF
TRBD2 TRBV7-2 CASSLAQPREVETQYF
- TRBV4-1 CASSRQQNTEAFF
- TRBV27 CASSYKTGETEAFF
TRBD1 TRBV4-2 CASSQDRAGGRICTDTQYF
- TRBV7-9 CASSFLGGVQETQYF
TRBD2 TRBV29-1 CSVDVGLAAGDEQFF
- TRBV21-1 CASRSTGNNEKLFF
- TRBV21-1 CASSKGGRGTEAFF
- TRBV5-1 CASSLGGGTEAFF
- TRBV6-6 CASSYDNNPSYEQYF
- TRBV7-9 CASSPGENSPLHF
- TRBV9 CASGGPSVYEQYF
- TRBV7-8 CASSPRGYNEQFF
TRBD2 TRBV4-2 CASSQLLAANTGELFF
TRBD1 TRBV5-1 CASSYQGALQETQYF
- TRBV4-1 CASSQEFLNTGELFF
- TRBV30 CAWSVISGNTEAFF
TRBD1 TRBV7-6 CASSLVGTGSSPLHF
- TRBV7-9 CASSSSGTEAFF
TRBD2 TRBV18 CASSPSGTRVREQYF
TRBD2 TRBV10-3 CAISDPNWGSGSNEQFF